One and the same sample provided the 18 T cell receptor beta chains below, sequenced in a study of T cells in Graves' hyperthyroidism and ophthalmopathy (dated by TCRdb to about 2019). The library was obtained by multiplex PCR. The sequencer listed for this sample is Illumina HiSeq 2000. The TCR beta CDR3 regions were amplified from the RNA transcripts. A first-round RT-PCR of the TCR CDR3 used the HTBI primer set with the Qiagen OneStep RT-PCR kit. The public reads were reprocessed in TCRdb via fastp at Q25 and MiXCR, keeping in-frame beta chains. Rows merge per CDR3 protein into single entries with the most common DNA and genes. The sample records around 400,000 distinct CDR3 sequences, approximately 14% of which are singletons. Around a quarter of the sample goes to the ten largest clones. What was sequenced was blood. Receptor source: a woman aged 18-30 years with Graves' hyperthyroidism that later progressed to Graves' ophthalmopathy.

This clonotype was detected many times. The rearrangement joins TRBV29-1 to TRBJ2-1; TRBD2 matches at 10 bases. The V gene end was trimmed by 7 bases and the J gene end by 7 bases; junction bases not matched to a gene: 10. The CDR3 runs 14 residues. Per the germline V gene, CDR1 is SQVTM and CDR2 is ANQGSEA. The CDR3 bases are TGCAGCGGACAAGCGGGAGGGGGTTGGAATGAGCAGTTCTTC. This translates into CSGQAGGGWNEQFF.

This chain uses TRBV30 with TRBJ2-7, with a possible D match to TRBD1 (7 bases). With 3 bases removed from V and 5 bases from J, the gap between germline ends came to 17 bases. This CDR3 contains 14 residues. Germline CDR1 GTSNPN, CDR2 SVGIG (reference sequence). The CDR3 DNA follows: TGTGCCTGGAGCGGCCGGGAGAGGGGGCACGAGCAGTACTTC. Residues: CAWSGRERGHEQYF.

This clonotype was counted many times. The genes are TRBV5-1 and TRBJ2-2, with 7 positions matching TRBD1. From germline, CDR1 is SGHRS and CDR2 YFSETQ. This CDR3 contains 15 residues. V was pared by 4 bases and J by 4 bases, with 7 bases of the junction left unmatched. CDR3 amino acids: CASSITGVGTGELFF. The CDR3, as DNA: TGCGCCAGCAGCATCACAGGGGTCGGCACCGGGGAGCTGTTTTTT.

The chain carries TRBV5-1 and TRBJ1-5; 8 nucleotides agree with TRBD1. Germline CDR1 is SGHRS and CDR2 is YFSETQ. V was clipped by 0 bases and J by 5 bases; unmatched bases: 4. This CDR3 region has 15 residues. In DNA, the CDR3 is TGCGCCAGCAGCTTGGGGGGACAGGTTCATCAGCCCCAGCATTTT. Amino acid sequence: CASSLGGQVHQPQHF. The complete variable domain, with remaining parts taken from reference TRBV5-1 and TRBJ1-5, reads KAGVTQTPRYLIKTRGQQVTLSCSPISGHRSVSWYQQTPGQGLQFLFEYFSETQRNKGNFPGRFSGRQFSNSRSEMNVSTLELGDSALYLCASSLGGQVHQPQHFGDGTRLSIL.

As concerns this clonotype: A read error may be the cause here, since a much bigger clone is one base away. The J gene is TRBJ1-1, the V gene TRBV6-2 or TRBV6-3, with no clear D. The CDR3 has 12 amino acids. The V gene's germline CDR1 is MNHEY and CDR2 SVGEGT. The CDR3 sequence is CAIQRANIEAFF. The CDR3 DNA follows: TGTGCCATACAGCGGGCGAACATTGAAGCTTTCTTT.

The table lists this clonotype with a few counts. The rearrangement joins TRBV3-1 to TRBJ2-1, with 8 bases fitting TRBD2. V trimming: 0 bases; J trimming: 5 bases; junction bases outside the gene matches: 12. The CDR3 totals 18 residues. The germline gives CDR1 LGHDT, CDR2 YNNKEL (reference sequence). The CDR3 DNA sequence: TGTGCCAGCAGCCAAGACAACCCCCTAGCGGGTTTTAACAATGAGCAGTTCTTC. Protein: CASSQDNPLAGFNNEQFF.

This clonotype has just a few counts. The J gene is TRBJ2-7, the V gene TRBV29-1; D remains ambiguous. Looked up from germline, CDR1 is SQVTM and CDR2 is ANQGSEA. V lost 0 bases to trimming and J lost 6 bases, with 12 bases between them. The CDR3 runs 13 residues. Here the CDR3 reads CSVEEEERPEQYF. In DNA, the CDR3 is TGCAGCGTTGAAGAAGAGGAGAGGCCCGAGCAGTACTTC.

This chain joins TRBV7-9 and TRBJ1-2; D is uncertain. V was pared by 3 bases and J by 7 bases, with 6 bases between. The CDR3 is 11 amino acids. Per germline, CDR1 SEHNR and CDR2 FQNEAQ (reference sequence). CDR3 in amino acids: CASSFGAGYTF. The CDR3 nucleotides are TGTGCCAGCAGCTTCGGCGCTGGCTACACCTTC. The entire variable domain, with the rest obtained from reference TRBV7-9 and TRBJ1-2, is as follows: DTGVSQNPRHKITKRGQNVTFRCDPISEHNRLYWYRQTLGQGPEFLTYFQNEAQLEKSRLLSDRFSAERPKGSFSTLEIQRTEQGDSAMYLCASSFGAGYTFGSGTRLTVV.

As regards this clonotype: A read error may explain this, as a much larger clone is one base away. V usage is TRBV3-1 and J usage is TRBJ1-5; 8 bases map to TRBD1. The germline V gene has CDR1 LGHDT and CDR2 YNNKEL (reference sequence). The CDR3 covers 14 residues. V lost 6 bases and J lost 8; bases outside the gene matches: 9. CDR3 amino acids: CASSLDRDAEPQHF. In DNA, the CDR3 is TGTGCCAGCAGTCTGGACAGGGATGCAGAGCCCCAGCATTTT.

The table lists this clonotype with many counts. The CDR3 DNA reads as TGTGCCAGCAGCTTAGATCGATGGGGCGATGAGCAGTTCTTC. Residues: CASSLDRWGDEQFF. This sequence joins TRBV11-2 and TRBJ2-1, with D perhaps TRBD1 (5 bases). This CDR3 region has 14 residues. V was pared by 0 bases and J by 8 bases, with 11 bases between. Looked up from germline, CDR1 is SGHAT and CDR2 is FQNNGV.

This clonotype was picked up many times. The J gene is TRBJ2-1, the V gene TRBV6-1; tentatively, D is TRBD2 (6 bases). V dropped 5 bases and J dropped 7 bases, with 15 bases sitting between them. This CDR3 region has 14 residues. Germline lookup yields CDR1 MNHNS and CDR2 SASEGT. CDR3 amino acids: CASSSGLAQNEQFF. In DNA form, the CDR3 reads TGTGCCAGCAGTTCGGGACTCGCCCAGAATGAGCAGTTCTTC.

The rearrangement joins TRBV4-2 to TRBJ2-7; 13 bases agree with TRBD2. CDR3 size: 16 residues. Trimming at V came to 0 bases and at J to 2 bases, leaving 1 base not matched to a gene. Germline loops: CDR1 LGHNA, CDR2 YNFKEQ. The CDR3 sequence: CASSQDGLAGAYEQYF. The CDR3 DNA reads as TGTGCCAGCAGCCAAGATGGACTAGCGGGAGCCTACGAGCAGTACTTC.

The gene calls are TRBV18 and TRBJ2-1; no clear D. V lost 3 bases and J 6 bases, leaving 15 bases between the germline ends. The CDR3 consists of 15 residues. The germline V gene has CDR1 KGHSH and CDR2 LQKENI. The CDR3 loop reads CASSPKGRPFNEQFF. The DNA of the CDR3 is TGTGCCAGCTCACCGAAGGGAAGGCCTTTCAATGAGCAGTTCTTC.

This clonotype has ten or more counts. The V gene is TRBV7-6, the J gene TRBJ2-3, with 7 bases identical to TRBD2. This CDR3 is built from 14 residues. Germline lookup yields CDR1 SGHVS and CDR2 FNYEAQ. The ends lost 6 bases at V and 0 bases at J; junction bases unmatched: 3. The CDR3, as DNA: TGTGCCAGCAGGGGACTATCGAGCACAGATACGCAGTATTTT. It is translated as CASRGLSSTDTQYF.

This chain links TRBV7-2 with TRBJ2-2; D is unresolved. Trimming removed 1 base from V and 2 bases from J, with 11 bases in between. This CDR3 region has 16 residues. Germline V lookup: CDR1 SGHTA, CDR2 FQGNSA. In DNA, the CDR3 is TGTGCCAGCAGCTTAGTACGAGCCCCCAACACCGGGGAGCTGTTTTTT. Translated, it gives CASSLVRAPNTGELFF.

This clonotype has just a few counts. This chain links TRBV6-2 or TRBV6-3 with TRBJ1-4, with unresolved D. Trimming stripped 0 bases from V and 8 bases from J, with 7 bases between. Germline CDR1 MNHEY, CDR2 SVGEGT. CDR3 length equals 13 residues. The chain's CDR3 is CASSYSIREKLFF. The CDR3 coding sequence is TGTGCCAGCAGTTACTCGATCAGGGAAAAACTGTTTTTT.

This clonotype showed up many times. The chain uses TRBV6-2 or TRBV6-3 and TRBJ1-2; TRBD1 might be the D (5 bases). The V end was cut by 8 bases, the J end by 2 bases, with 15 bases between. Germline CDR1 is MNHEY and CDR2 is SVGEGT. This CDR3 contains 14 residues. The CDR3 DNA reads TGTGCCAGCCTCACGCCGGGACCCAACTATGGCTACACCTTC. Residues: CASLTPGPNYGYTF.

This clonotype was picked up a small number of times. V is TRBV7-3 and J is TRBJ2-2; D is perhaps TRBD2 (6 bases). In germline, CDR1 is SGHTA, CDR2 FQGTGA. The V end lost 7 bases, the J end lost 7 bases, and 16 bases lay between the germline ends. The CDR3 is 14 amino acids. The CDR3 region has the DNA TGTGCCAGCACCCCCCGGGGGTCTGGCGGGGAGCTGTTTTTT. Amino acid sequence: CASTPRGSGGELFF. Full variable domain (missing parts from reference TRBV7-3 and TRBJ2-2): GAGVSQTPSNKVTEKGKYVELRCDPISGHTALYWYRQSLGQGPEFLIYFQGTGAADDSGLPNDRFFAVRPEGSVSTLKIQRTERGDSAVYLCASTPRGSGGELFFGEGSRLTVL.